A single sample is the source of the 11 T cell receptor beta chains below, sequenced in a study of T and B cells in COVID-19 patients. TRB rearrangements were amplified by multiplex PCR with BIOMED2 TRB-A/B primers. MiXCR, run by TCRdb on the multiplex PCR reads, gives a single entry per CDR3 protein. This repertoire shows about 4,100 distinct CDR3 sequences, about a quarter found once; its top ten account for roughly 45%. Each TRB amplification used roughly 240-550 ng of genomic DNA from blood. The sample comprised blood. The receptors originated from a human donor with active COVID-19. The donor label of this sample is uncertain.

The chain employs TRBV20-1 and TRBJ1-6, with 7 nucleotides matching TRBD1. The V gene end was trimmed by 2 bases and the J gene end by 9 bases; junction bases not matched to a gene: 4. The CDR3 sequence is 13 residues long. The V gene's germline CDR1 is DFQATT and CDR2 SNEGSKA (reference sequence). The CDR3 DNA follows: TGCAGTGCTAGAACAGGGGAAGGTTCACCCCTCCACTTT. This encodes CSARTGEGSPLHF.

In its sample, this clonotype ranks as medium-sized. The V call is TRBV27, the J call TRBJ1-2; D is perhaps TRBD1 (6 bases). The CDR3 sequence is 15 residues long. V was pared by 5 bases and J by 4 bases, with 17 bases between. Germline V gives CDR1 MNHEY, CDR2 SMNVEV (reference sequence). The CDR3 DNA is TGTGCCAGCAGTCCCACAGGGAATCGGGGCTATGGCTACACCTTC. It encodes CASSPTGNRGYGYTF.

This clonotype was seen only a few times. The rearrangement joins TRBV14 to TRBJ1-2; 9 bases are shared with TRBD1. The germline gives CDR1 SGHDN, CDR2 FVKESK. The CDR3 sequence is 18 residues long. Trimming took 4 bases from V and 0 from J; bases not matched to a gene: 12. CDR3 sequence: CASSPISPGQGSNYGYTF. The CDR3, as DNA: TGTGCCAGCAGCCCAATATCACCGGGACAGGGATCTAACTATGGCTACACCTTC.

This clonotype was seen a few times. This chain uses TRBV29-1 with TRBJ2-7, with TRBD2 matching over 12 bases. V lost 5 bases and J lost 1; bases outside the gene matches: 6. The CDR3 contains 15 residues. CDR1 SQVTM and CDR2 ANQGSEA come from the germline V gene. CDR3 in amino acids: CSVSTGLAGSYEQYF. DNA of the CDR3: TGCAGCGTTTCCACGGGACTAGCGGGTTCCTACGAGCAGTACTTC.

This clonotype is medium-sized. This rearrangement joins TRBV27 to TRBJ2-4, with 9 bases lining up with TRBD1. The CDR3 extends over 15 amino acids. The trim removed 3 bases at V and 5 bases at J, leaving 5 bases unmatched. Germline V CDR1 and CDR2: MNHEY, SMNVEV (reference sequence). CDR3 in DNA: TGTGCCAGCAGTTTTGGGGACAGGGCTCAAAACATTCAGTACTTC. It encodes CASSFGDRAQNIQYF.

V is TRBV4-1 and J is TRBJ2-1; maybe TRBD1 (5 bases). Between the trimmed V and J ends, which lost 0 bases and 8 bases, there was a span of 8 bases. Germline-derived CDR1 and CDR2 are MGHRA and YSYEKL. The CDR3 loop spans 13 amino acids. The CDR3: CASSQEGRHEQFF. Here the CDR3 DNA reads TGCGCCAGCAGCCAAGAGGGGCGACATGAGCAGTTCTTC.

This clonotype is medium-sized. This chain's CDR3 is CASSPGEDSYNEQFF. The CDR3 DNA reads as TGTGCCAGCTCACCTGGGGAAGACTCCTACAATGAGCAGTTCTTC. The J gene is TRBJ2-1, the V gene TRBV18; unclear D gene. Germline V gene lookup returns CDR1 KGHSH and CDR2 LQKENI. The CDR3 contains 15 residues. Trimming removed 3 bases at V and 0 bases at J, with 9 bases between.

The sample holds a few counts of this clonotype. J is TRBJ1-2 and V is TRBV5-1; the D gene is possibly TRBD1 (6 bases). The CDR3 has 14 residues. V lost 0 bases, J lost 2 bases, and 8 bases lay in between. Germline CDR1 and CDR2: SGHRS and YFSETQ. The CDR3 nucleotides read TGCGCCAGCAGCTTGGGGGACACCAACTATGGCTACACCTTC. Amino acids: CASSLGDTNYGYTF.

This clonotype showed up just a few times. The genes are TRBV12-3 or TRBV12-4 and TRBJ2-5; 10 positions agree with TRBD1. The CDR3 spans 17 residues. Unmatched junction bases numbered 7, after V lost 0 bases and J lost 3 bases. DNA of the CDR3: TGTGCCAGCAGTTTAGCGAGGACAGGGGGGTTCAAAGAGACCCAGTACTTC. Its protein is CASSLARTGGFKETQYF.

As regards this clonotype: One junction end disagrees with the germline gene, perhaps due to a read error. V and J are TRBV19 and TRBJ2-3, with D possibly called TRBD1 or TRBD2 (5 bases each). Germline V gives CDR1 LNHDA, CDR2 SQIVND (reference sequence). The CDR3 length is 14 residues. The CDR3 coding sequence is TGTGCCAGTCGTATGGTCGAGGGGACAGATACGCAGTATTTT. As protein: CASRMVEGTDTQYF.

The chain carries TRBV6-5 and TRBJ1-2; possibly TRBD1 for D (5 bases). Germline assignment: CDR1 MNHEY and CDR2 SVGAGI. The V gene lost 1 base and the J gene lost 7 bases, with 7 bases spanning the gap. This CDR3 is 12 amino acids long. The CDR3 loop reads CASSYWGGGYTF. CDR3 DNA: TGTGCCAGCAGTTACTGGGGGGGTGGCTACACCTTC.